This T cell receptor beta chain was recorded in a study of cytomegalovirus exposure and HLA in healthy donors. General study points: A classifier reportedly called cytomegalovirus status with high sensitivity and specificity. Associated with cytomegalovirus, according to the listing, were 150 to 200 TCR beta chains. Subsequent analysis revealed that first-cohort TCR clusters tended to co-occur in the 120 validation repertoires.

The repertoire was sequenced with immunoSEQ multiplex PCR; TCRdb's copy has only in-frame clones and lacks some. The data show over 200,000 clones, approximately 80% seen once. As regards this clone: The antigen is unknown.

Germline CDR1 SGDLS, CDR2 YYNGEE. The length of the CDR3 is 16 residues. Trimming removed 2 bases at V and 1 base at J, with 12 bases between. The donors were in the 120-subject validation cohort; that cohort was separate from the 666-subject first cohort. The chain uses TRBV9 and TRBJ2-2; maybe TRBD1 (6 bases). The sequence was collected from a woman younger than 45 in good health and CMV-seropositive. The sequenced sample consisted of PBMCs. CDR3 residues: CASSVGAGQNTGELFF. The CDR3 nucleotides read TGTGCCAGCAGCGTGGGGGCAGGTCAGAACACCGGGGAGCTGTTTTTT.